This TCR beta chain emerged from a study of blood T cell repertoires in COVID-19. Across the study: Sites in the United States, Italy and Spain provided acute and convalescent COVID-19 samples. T cells, B-cell-depleted T cells, or PBMCs supplied cDNA or gDNA.

During active infection, Seattle patients enrolled and were then monitored through disease. Study processing details: Estimation of nucleated cell counts was performed using reference gene primer amplification. This table comes from immunoSEQ multiplex PCR, and its TCRdb copy is limited to in-frame clones, with some not included. V and J calls and clone size follow that table, whereas D and trimming were derived from the DNA. The sample records 150,000 to 200,000 clones, 85% being singletons. This CDR3 spans 17 amino acids. J gave up 3 bases and V 5 bases, and 12 bases lay outside the gene matches. CDR1 is SGHTA and CDR2 is FQGNSA in the germline V gene.

The source is a person aged 70 to 79 with COVID-19, enrolled during active disease. Sample: peripheral blood. This chain connects TRBV7-2 to TRBJ1-2; 10 bases agree with TRBD1. In nucleotides, the CDR3 is TGTGCCAGCAGCCCGTCCCGGGACAGGGGTTGGTACTATGGCTACACCTTC. This translates into CASSPSRDRGWYYGYTF.